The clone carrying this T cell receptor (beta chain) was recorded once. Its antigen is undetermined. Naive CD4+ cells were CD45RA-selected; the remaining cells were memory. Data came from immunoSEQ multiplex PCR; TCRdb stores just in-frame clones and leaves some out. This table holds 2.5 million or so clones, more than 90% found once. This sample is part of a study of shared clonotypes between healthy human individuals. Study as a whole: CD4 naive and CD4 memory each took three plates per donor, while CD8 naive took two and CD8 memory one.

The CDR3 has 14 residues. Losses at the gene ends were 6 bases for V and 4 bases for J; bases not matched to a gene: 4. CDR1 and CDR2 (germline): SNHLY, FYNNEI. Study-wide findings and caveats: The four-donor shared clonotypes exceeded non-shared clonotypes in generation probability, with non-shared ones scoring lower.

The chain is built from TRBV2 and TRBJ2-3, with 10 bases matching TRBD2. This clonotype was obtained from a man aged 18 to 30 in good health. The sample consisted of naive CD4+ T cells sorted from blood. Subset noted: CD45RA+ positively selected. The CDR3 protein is CASSPGLASDTQYF. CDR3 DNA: TGTGCCAGCAGCCCGGGACTAGCGTCAGATACGCAGTATTTT.